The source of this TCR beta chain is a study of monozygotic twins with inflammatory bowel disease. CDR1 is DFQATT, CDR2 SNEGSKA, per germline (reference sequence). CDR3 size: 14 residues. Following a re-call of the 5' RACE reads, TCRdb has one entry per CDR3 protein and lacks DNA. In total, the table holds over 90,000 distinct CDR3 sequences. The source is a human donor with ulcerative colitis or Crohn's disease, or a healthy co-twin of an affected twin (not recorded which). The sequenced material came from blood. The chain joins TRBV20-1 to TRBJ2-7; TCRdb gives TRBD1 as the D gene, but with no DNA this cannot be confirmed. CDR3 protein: CSARGWAEDYEQYF.